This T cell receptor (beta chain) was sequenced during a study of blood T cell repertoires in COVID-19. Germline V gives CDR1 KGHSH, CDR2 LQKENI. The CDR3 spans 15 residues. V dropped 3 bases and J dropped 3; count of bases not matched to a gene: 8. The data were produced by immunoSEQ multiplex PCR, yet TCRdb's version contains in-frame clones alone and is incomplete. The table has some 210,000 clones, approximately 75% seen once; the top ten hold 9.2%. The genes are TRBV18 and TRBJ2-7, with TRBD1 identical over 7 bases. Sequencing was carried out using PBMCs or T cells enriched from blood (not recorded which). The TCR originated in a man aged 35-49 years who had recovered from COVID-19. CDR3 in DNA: TGTGCCAGCTCACCTTCCGCGACAGGGAGCTACGAGCAGTACTTC. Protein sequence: CASSPSATGSYEQYF.